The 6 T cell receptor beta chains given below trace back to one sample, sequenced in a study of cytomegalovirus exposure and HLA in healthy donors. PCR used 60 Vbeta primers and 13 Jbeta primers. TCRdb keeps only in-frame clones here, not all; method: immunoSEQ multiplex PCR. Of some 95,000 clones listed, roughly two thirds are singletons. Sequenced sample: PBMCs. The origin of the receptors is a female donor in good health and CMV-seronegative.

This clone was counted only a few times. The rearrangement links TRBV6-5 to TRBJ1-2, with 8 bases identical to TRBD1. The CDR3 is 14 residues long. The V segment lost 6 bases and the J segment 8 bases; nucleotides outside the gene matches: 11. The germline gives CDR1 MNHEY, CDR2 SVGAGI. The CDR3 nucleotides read TGTGCCAGCAGACCCGGGACAGGCGTAGGAGGCTACACCTTC. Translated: CASRPGTGVGGYTF.

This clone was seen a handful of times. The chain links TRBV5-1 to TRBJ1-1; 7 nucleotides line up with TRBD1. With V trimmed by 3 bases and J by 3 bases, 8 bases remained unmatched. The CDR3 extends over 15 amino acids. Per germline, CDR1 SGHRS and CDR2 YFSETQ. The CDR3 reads CASSYGTVSYTEAFF. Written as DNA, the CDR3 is TGCGCCAGCAGCTACGGGACAGTATCTTACACTGAAGCTTTCTTT.

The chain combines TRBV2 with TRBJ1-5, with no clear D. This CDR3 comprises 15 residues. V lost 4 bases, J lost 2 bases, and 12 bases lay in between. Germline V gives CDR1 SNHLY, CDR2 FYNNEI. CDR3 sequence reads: CASSGDMGRNQPQHF. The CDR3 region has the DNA TGTGCCAGCAGTGGAGATATGGGCCGCAATCAGCCCCAGCATTTT.

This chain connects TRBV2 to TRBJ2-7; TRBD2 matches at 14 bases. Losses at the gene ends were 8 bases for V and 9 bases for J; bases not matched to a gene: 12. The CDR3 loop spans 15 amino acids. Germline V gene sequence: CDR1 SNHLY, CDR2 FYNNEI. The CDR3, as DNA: TGTGCCAGCGACCTGGTGGGGACTAGCGGGAGTGTGCAGTACTTC. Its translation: CASDLVGTSGSVQYF. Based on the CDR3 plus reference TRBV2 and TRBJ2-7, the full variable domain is EPEVTQTPSHQVTQMGQEVILRCVPISNHLYFYWYRQILGQKVEFLVSFYNNEISEKSEIFDDQFSVERPDGSNFTLKIRSTKLEDSAMYFCASDLVGTSGSVQYFGPGTRLTVT.

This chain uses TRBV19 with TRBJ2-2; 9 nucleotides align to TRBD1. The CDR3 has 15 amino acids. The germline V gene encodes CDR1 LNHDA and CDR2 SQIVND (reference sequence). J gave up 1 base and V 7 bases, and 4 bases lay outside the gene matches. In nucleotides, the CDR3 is TGTGCCAGTACCAACAGGGGGCTGAACACCGGGGAGCTGTTTTTT. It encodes CASTNRGLNTGELFF.

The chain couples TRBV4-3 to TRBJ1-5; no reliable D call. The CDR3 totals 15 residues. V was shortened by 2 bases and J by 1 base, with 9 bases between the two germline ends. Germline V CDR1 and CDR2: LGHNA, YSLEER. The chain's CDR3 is CASSQLLTSNQPQHF. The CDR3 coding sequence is TGCGCCAGCAGCCAACTTCTAACGAGCAATCAGCCCCAGCATTTT.